The rows below give T cell receptor beta chains drawn from one sample of a study of blood T cell repertoires in COVID-19. Method: immunoSEQ multiplex PCR; TCRdb's copy keeps in-frame clones and lacks some. The repertoire includes 100,000 or so clones, about 91% of them detected once, and approximately 5% sits in the top ten. The sequenced material came from peripheral blood. Every receptor here comes from a human donor in a cohort sampled during active COVID-19. Each CDR3 is given with its conserved first and last residue.

j_gene | v_gene | CDR3aa
TRBJ1-2 | TRBV7-2 | CASSLGVYGYSF
TRBJ1-5 | TRBV7-2 | CASSRTGLNGQPQHF
TRBJ2-3 | TRBV9 | CASSVQMGTDTQYF
TRBJ2-2 | TRBV5-1 | CASSVGGQNTGELFF
TRBJ2-5 | TRBV7-9 | CASSRQGGETQYF
TRBJ2-7 | TRBV6-6 | CASSPLSGTTYEQYF
TRBJ1-5 | TRBV6-5 | CASRMDRVVQPQHF
TRBJ2-7 | TRBV10-2 | CASRRDRNYEQYF
TRBJ2-1 | TRBV4-3 | CASSQGSGSYNEQFF
TRBJ1-1 | TRBV18 | CASSPKGTGGANTEAFF
TRBJ1-2 | TRBV9 | CASIRLGGYTF
TRBJ1-5 | TRBV6-6 | CASVRGTVSNQPQHF
TRBJ2-1 | TRBV5-1 | CATSDGGIEQFF
TRBJ2-3 | TRBV7-9 | CASSLAGTGGAGDTQYF
TRBJ2-5 | TRBV6-5 | CASGAVFQETQYF
TRBJ1-1 | TRBV7-9 | CASSSAPMRGPAFF
TRBJ2-5 | TRBV4-1 | CASSQGVAPGQGQETQYF
TRBJ2-1 | TRBV7-2 | CASSSGRASYNEQFF
TRBJ1-2 | TRBV7-2 | CASSSHEQGGYTF
TRBJ2-7 | TRBV18 | CASSTTNRPSYEQYF
TRBJ2-2 | TRBV7-9 | CASSLGAGVSTGELFF
TRBJ2-1 | TRBV7-2 | CASSLTGGHYPQDEQFF
TRBJ2-2 | TRBV27 | CASSRSTGVANTGELFF
TRBJ2-6 | TRBV19 | CASSIELDRVSGANVLTF
TRBJ2-1 | TRBV28 | CASSYPWGPYNEQFF
TRBJ2-7 | TRBV7-8 | CASSLAPREQYF
TRBJ1-2 | TRBV6-6 | CASSPGRGYGYTF
TRBJ2-1 | TRBV15 | CATSRERAHNEQFF
TRBJ2-2 | TRBV18 | CASSPRTGDTGELFF
TRBJ2-5 | TRBV27 | CASRGTGWQETQYF
TRBJ2-1 | TRBV6-4 | CASSDSRTGYNEQFF
TRBJ2-1 | TRBV5-4 | CASSRTTGINEQFF
TRBJ1-3 | TRBV18 | CASSRDRVGNTIYF
TRBJ2-3 | TRBV6-2/TRBV6-3 | CASSHRTLAGVDTDTQYF
TRBJ2-2 | TRBV19 | CASRDRGRAGELFF
TRBJ2-7 | TRBV27 | CASSSQGPYYEQYF
TRBJ2-7 | TRBV27 | CASSLAEPYEQYF
TRBJ1-6 | TRBV15 | CATSRAGGTGSPLHF
TRBJ1-5 | TRBV9 | CASSATGDNQPQHF
TRBJ2-1 | TRBV5-1 | CASSPWVAGSVNEQFF
TRBJ2-7 | TRBV18 | CASSPPDWPLTYEQYF
TRBJ2-2 | TRBV5-5 | CATKDDPPGTGELFF
TRBJ1-2 | TRBV7-9 | CASSLPGIGDGYTF
TRBJ1-5 | TRBV7-9 | CASSLSIEGQPQHF
TRBJ1-3 | TRBV28 | CASSLLQGIGNTIYF
TRBJ2-1 | TRBV19 | CASRGQFLSYNEQFF
TRBJ2-1 | TRBV28 | CASSPGTSGRGGAGYEQFF
TRBJ2-7 | TRBV27 | CASSLLAGGLNSYEQYF
TRBJ2-5 | TRBV10-3 | CAISEPAGEETQYF